The sequence of this TCR beta chain was determined in a study of Siglec-9 on CD8 T cells in melanoma (dated by TCRdb to the late 2010s). For context, the study as a whole: Siglec-9 expression on CD8+ T cells and the role of Siglec-9 in regulating T cells in the melanoma tumor microenvironment were investigated in the study. Overall results and qualifications from the work: An effector memory CD8+ T-cell subset that appeared to accumulate within melanoma tumors was reported to be marked and regulated by Siglec-9.

The cysteine opens and the phenylalanine closes a CDR3 of 14 amino acids. Only the CDR3 DNA stays, 42 bases, in frame from base 1. The germline V gene encodes CDR1 MNHEY and CDR2 SMNVEV (reference sequence). From V the trimming removes 5 bases and from J it removes 5 bases, while the gene matches leave 6 bases of the junction unaccounted for. Library generation was performed with the immunoSEQ multiplex PCR assay. TCRdb stores this immuneACCESS table with in-frame sequences only. Part of the clones is absent; in the studies checked, under half of the shortfall reflects unresolved V genes, and no reason is known for the rest. The sample includes tens of thousands of clones, with about 80% observed a single time. The ten largest account for approximately 5% of the sample. Worth noting for this clone: Its target antigen remains unknown. Per-base quality was not reported, and no clone a single base away is much larger than it.

Rearrangement joined TRBV27 to TRBJ2-5; TRBD1 fits 9 bases in the junction. The sequence derives from a human donor in good health. Sequencing was done on a sample of Siglec-9- CD8+ T cells sorted from blood. In the paper's terms, the cell subset or site label means: CD8 T cells lacking Siglec-9. The CDR3 in this case is CASSGTGSEETQYF. The nucleotide sequence reads TGTGCCAGCAGTGGGACAGGGTCGGAGGAGACCCAGTACTTC.